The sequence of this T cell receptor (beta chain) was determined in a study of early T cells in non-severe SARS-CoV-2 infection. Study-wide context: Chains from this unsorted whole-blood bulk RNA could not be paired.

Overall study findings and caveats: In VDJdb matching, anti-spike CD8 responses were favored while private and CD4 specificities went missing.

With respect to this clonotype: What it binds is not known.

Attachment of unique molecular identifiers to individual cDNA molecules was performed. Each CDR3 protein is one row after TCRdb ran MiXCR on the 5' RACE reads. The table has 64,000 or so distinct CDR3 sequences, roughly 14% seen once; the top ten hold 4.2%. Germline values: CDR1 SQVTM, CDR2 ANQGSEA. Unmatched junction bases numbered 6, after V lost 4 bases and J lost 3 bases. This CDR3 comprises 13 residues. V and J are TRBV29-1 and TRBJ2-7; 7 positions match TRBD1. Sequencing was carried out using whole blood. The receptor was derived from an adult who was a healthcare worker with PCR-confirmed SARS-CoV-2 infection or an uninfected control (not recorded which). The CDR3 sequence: CSVGGGDHYEQYF. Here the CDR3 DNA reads TGCAGCGTTGGAGGGGGCGACCACTACGAGCAGTACTTC.